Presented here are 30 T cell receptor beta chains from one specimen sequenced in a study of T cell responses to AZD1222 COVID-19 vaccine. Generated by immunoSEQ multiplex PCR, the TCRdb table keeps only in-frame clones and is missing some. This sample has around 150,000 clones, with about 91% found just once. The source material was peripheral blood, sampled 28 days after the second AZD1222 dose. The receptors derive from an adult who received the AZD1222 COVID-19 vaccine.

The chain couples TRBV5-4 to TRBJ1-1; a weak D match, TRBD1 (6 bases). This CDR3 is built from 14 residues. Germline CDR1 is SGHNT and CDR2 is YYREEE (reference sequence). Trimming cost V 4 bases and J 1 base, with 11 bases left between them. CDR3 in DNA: TGTGCCAGCAGCCTGGGACACCAGAACACTGAAGCTTTCTTT. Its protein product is CASSLGHQNTEAFF.

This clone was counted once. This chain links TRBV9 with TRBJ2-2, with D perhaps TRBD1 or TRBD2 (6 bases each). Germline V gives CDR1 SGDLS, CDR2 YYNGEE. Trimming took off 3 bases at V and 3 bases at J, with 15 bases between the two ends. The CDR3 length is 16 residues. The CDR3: CASSEGGGVYTGELFF. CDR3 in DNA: TGTGCCAGCAGCGAGGGGGGAGGAGTGTACACCGGGGAGCTGTTTTTT. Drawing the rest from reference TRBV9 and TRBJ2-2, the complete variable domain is DSGVTQTPKHLITATGQRVTLRCSPRSGDLSVYWYQQSLDQGLQFLIQYYNGEERAKGNILERFSAQQFPDLHSELNLSSLELGDSALYFCASSEGGGVYTGELFFGEGSRLTVL.

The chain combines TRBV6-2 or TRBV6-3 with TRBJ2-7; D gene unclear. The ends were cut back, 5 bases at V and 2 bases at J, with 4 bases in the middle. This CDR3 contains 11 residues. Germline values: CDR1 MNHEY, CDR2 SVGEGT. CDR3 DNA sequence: TGTGCCAGCAGTCACACCTACGAGCAGTACTTC. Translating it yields CASSHTYEQYF.

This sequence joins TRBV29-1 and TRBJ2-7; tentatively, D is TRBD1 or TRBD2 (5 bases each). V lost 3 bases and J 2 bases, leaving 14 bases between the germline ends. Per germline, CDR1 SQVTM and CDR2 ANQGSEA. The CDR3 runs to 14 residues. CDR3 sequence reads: CSVDSGRGAYEQYF. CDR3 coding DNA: TGCAGCGTTGACTCGGGCCGAGGGGCCTACGAGCAGTACTTC.

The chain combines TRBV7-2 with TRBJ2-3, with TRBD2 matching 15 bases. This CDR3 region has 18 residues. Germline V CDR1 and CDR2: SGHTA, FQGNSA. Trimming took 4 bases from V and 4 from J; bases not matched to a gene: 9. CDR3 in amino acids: CASSSGLAGGPFSDTQYF. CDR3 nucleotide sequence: TGTGCCAGCAGCTCCGGACTAGCGGGGGGGCCTTTTTCAGATACGCAGTATTTT.

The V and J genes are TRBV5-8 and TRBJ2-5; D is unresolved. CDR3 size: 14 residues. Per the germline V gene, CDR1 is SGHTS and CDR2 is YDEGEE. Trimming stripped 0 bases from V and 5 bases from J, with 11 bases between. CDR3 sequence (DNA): TGTGCCAGCAGCTTGGGGCCCGTTAGGGAGACCCAGTACTTC. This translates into CASSLGPVRETQYF.

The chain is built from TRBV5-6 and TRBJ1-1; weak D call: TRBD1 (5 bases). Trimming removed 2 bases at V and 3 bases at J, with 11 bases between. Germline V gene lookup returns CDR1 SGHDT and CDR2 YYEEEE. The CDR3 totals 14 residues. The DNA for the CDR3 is TGTGCCAGCAGCTTCATGCAGGGTGACACTGAAGCTTTCTTT. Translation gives CASSFMQGDTEAFF.

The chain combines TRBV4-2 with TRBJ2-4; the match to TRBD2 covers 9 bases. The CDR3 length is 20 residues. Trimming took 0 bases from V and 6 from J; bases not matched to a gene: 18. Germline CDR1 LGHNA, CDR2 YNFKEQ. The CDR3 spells CASSQDVSVAGDTFRNIQYF. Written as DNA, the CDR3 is TGTGCCAGCAGCCAAGATGTGTCAGTAGCGGGAGATACGTTCAGAAACATTCAGTACTTC.

CDR3 amino acids: CASSNGQRIYGYTF. The CDR3 bases are TGTGCCAGTAGTAACGGACAAAGGATCTATGGCTACACCTTC. The chain is built from TRBV19 and TRBJ1-2; D might be TRBD1 (5 bases). Trimming pared 4 bases from V and 4 bases from J, leaving 13 bases between. The CDR3 has 14 residues. Per germline, CDR1 LNHDA and CDR2 SQIVND (reference sequence). Looking up the rest from reference TRBV19 and TRBJ1-2 gives the full variable domain: DGGITQSPKYLFRKEGQNVTLSCEQNLNHDAMYWYRQDPGQGLRLIYYSQIVNDFQKGDIAEGYSVSREKKESFPLTVTSAQKNPTAFYLCASSNGQRIYGYTFGSGTRLTVV.

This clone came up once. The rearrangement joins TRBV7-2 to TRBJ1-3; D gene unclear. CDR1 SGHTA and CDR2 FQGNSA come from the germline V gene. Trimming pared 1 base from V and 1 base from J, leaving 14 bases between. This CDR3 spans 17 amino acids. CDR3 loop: CASSLGRTFRSGNTIYF. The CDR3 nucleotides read TGTGCCAGCAGCTTAGGAAGGACTTTTAGATCTGGAAACACCATATATTTT.

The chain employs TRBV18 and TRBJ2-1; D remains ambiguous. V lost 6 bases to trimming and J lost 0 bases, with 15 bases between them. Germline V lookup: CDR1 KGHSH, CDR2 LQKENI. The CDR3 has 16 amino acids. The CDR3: CASSLTVSSSYNEQFF. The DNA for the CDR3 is TGTGCCAGCTCGCTTACCGTAAGCAGCTCCTACAATGAGCAGTTCTTC.

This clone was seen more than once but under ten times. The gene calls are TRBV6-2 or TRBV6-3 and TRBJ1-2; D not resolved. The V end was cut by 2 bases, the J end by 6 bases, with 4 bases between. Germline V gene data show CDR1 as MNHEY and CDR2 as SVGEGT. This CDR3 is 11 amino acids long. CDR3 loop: CASSYGHGYTF. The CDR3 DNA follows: TGTGCCAGCAGTTACGGTCATGGCTACACCTTC.

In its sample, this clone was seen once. This CDR3 is CASSHGWGNTEAFF. The CDR3 nucleotides are TGTGCCAGCAGCCATGGCTGGGGAAACACTGAAGCTTTCTTT. The genes are TRBV3-1 (or the pseudogene TRBV3-2) and TRBJ1-1; D is uncertain. V was trimmed by 3 bases and J by 2 bases, leaving 10 bases between them. The CDR3 contains 14 residues. The V gene's germline CDR1 is LGHDT and CDR2 YNNKEL (reference sequence).

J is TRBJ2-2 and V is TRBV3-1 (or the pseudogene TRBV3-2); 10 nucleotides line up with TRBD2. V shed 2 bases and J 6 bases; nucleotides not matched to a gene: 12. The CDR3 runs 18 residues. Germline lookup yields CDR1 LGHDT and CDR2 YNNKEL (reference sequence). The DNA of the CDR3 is TGTGCCAGCAGCCAAATGCCCTCTAGCGGGAGTGGGGCCGGGGAGCTGTTTTTT. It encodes CASSQMPSSGSGAGELFF.

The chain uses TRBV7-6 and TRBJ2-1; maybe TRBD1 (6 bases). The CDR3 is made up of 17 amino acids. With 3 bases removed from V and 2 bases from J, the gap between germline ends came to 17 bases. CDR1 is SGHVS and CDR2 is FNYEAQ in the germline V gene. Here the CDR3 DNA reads TGTGCCAGCAGCTTGGGGGCCCGGACTTCTACCTACAATGAGCAGTTCTTC. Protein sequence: CASSLGARTSTYNEQFF.

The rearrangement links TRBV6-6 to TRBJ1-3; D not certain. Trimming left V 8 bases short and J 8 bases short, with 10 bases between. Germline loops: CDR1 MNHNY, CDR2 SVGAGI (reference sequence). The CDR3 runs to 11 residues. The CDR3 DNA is TGTGCCAGCCGGCAGGAGGACACCATATATTTT. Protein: CASRQEDTIYF.

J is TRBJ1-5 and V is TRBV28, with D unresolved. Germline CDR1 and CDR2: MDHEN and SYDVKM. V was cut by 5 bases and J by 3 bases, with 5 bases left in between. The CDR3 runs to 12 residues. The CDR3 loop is CASSPDNQPQHF. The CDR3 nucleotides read TGTGCCAGCAGTCCGGACAATCAGCCCCAGCATTTT.

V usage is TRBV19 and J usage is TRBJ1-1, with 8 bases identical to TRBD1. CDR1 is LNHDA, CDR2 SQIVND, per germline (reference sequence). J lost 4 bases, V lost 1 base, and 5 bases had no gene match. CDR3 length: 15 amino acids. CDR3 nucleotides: TGTGCCAGTAGTATAGGACAGGGGACGGGCACTGAAGCTTTCTTT. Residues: CASSIGQGTGTEAFF.

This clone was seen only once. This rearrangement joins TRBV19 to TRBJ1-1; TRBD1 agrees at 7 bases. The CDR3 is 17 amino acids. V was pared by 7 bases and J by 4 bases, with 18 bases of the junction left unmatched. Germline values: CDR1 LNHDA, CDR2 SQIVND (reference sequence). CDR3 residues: CASTLIGRGRTITEAFF. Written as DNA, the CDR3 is TGTGCCAGTACCCTGATAGGGAGGGGGCGAACGATCACTGAAGCTTTCTTT. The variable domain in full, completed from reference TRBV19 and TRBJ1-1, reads DGGITQSPKYLFRKEGQNVTLSCEQNLNHDAMYWYRQDPGQGLRLIYYSQIVNDFQKGDIAEGYSVSREKKESFPLTVTSAQKNPTAFYLCASTLIGRGRTITEAFFGQGTRLTVV.

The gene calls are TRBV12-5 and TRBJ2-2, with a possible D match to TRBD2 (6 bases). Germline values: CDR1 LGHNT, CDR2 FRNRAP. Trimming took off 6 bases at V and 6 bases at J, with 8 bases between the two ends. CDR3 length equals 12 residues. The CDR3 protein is CASGWDSGELFF. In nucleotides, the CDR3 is TGTGCTAGTGGGTGGGACTCCGGGGAGCTGTTTTTT.

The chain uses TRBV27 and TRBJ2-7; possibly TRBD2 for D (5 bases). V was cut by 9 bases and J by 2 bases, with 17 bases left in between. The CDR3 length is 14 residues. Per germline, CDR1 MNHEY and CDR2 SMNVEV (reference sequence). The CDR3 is CASSEGRHPYEQYF. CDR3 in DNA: TGTGCCAGTTCTGAAGGGAGACACCCCTACGAGCAGTACTTC.

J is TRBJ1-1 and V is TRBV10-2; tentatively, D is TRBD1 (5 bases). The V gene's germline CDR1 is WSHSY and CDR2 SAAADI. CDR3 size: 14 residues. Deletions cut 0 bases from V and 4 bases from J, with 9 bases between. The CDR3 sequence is CASSESRRGTEAFF. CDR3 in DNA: TGCGCCAGCAGTGAGTCAAGAAGGGGCACTGAAGCTTTCTTT.

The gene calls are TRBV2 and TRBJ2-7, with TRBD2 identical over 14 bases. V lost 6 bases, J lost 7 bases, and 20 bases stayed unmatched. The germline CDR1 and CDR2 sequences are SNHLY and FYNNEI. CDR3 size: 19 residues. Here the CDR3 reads CASSSLSGLAGGGRGEQYF. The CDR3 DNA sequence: TGTGCCAGCAGCTCCCTCAGCGGACTAGCGGGAGGAGGGAGAGGAGAGCAGTACTTC.

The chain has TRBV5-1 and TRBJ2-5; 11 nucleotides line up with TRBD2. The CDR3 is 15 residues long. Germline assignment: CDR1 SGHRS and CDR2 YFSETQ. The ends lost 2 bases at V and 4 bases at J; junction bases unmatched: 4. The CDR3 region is CASSLLAGDLETQYF. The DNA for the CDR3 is TGCGCCAGCAGCTTACTAGCGGGGGATCTAGAGACCCAGTACTTC.

The CDR3 DNA reads TGTGCCACTACCGGGACAGAGACTGAAGCTTTCTTT. Its protein product is CATTGTETEAFF. The chain uses TRBV24-1 and TRBJ1-1; 7 nucleotides line up with TRBD1. The V gene's germline CDR1 is KGHDR and CDR2 SFDVKD. The CDR3 extends over 12 amino acids. V lost 10 bases and J lost 5; bases outside the gene matches: 6.

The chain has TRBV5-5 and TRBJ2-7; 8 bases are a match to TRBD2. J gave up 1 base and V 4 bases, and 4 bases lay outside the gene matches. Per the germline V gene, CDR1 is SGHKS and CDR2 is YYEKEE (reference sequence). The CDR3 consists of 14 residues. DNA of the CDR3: TGTGCCAGCAGCGCTGGACTAGCTTCCTACGAGCAGTACTTC. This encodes CASSAGLASYEQYF.

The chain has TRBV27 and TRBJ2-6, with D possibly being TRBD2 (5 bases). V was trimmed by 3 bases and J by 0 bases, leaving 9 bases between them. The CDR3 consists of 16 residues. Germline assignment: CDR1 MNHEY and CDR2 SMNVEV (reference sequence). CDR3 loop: CASSLGVPSGANVLTF. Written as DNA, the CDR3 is TGTGCCAGCAGTTTGGGAGTCCCCTCTGGGGCCAACGTCCTGACTTTC.

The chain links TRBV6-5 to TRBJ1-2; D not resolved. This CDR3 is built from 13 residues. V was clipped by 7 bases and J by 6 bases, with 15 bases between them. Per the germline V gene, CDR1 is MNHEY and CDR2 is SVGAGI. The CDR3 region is CASTQVTEDGYTF. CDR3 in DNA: TGTGCCAGCACACAAGTCACAGAAGATGGCTACACCTTC.

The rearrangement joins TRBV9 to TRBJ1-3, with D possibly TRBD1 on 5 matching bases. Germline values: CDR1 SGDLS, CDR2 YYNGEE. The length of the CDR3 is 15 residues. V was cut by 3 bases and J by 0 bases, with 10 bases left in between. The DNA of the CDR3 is TGTGCCAGCAGCGCCCGACAGTTCTCTGGAAACACCATATATTTT. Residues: CASSARQFSGNTIYF.

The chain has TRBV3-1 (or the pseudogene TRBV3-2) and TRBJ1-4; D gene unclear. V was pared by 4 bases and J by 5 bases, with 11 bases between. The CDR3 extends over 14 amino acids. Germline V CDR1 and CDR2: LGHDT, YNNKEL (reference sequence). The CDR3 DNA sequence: TGTGCCAGCAGCCTTAAGGGTGGGAATGAAAAACTGTTTTTT. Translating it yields CASSLKGGNEKLFF.